This T cell receptor beta chain derives from a study of T cells in women clearing cervical HPV infection (dated by TCRdb to the late 2010s). Concerning the study at large: The cases were approximately 25 women with histologically confirmed HPV16-related CIN3 or worse, and 2 of these cases were invasive cancers. Cases and controls were matched on age within five years and on year of sample collection. For cases, the median interval between lesion detection and blood sampling was about 140 days, with an interquartile range of about 85 to 210 days. In the parent cohort, some 9,900 women aged 18 or older were enrolled in Guanacaste, Costa Rica, during about 1992 to 1994 and then followed for under nine years. The 25 controls were women who cleared a single incident HPV16 infection within 12 months without developing precancer or cancer. Because only a few women had HLA typing data, the possibility that HLA type acted as a confounder could not be ruled out. Blood from cases was drawn at the visit where the lesion was first identified, while blood from controls was drawn once the infection was no longer detected. Cases had a median age of roughly 36 years and controls had a median age of 38, with no significant differences in baseline characteristics. Five blinded duplicates per group were added as quality controls, giving roughly 60 samples: around 50 participants and roughly ten replicates. An exploratory proof-of-principle case-control study, nested within the Guanacaste HPV Natural History Study in Costa Rica, was conducted to compare TCR repertoires across cervical HPV16 outcomes. Results and caveats for the whole study, not just this receptor: Random forest classifiers combining richness and V gene abundances distinguished cases from controls with an estimated AUC of 0.7 to 0.85. TCR repertoire richness was significantly higher in CIN3+ cases than in controls across sequencing depths, while evenness did not differ. The cross-sectional design could not show whether the associations came before the infection or were a result of it, and neither effector/memory subsets nor HPV-specific T cells were isolated. T-cell numbers per sample were unknown, so richness differences could reflect varying T-cell content rather than repertoire biology. Cases had lower TRBV6-7 relative abundance than controls (approximately 0.11% versus 0.16%; Bonferroni P = 0.0008).

TCR beta CDR3 regions were amplified by multiplex PCR from an average of 1200 ng genomic DNA per sample using the immunoSEQ assay. Primer bias was corrected in the assay by using a complete synthetic TCR repertoire to establish an amplification baseline. Amplicons were sequenced on the Illumina platform. Per the original workflow: Sequence errors were corrected by clustering with frequency ratios and a modified nearest-neighbor algorithm, and the sequences were then analyzed in the immunoSEQ Analyzer using IMGT gene definitions. TCR richness and evenness were averaged over 20 rarefaction repeats at each rarefaction depth, excluding samples with fewer sequences than the depth. Wilcoxon rank sum tests with FDR correction were used to compare relative abundances of V, D and J genes between the groups. Blinded duplicates gave an intraclass correlation of 95.6% for TCR richness and an average of 76.4% across 66 gene segments. Not all clones reach the TCRdb copy of this immuneACCESS table, which keeps in-frame sequences only. Checked studies attribute under half of the gap to unresolved V genes and leave the rest unexplained. That table furnishes V, J and clone size, whereas the DNA furnished D and trimming. This sample's listing comprises tens of thousands of clones. The top ten clones comprise 1.2% of the sample.

Notes on this clone: The antigen this receptor binds is unknown. The CDR3 goes on 3 residues after the read ends, and that part is filled in from the germline J gene.

Every participant had a single incident cervical HPV16 infection, and women with prevalent HPV16 infections were excluded. Cervical HPV DNA was detected with MY09/MY11 PCR, and genotyping was done by dot-blot hybridization. Around 16 mL of heparinized blood were centrifuged, and the buffy coat was aliquoted, frozen at -30°C, then stored at -80°C. QIAGEN kits were used to extract genomic DNA from buffy coat specimens. V has 6 bases trimmed and J has 7 bases trimmed; junction bases matching no gene number 7. CDR1 and CDR2, per the germline V gene, are MNHEY and SVGEGT. The CDR3 holds 14 amino acids from the cysteine to the phenylalanine. The DNA shown is the part of the CDR3 that was read: 33 bases, in frame from base 1.

This TCR was sampled from a woman between 18 and 70 years old with a cervical HPV16 infection that either progressed to CIN3+ or cleared (not recorded which). Sequencing used blood buffy coat. The rearranged segments are TRBV6-2 or TRBV6-3 and TRBJ2-2, with TRBD1 matching 8 junction bases. For the CDR3, the sequence is CASRRTGPLGELFF. The covered CDR3 bases are TGTGCCAGCAGAAGGACAGGGCCCCTCGGGGAG.